The 5 T cell receptor beta chains below all came from one sample that was sequenced in a study of shared clonotypes between healthy human individuals. Assay used: immunoSEQ multiplex PCR; TCRdb lists only in-frame clones, some missing. The sample lists some 650,000 clones, approximately 97% occurring once. Sequenced sample: naive CD4+ T cells sorted from blood. The sample's subset: CD45RA+ positively selected. These receptors originate from a woman in her twenties or thirties in good health.

The chain uses TRBV28 and TRBJ2-1, with 7 bases lining up with TRBD2. V lost 5 bases and J lost 2; bases outside the gene matches: 12. The CDR3 is 17 amino acids. The V gene's germline CDR1 is MDHEN and CDR2 SYDVKM. The CDR3 region is CASSGRLPREAYNEQFF. CDR3 DNA: TGTGCCAGCAGTGGCAGACTACCCCGGGAGGCCTACAATGAGCAGTTCTTC.

The chain carries TRBV30 and TRBJ2-7; D is uncertain. The CDR3 has 15 residues. V shed 0 bases and J shed 1 base, with 13 bases lying between them. Germline CDR1 is GTSNPN and CDR2 is SVGIG (reference sequence). The CDR3 sequence: CAWSVKQIPSYEQYF. The CDR3 DNA sequence: TGTGCCTGGAGTGTAAAACAGATCCCATCCTACGAGCAGTACTTC.

This rearrangement joins TRBV7-6 to TRBJ2-2, with D possibly being TRBD2 (6 bases). The CDR3 runs to 16 residues. Germline CDR1 reads SGHVS; CDR2 reads FNYEAQ. The V gene lost 1 base and the J gene lost 4 bases, with 13 bases spanning the gap. CDR3 sequence: CASSLVYGRSTGELFF. The CDR3, as DNA: TGTGCCAGCAGCTTAGTATACGGGAGATCCACCGGGGAGCTGTTTTTT.

The rearrangement links TRBV5-1 to TRBJ2-7; a possible D gene is TRBD2 (6 bases). CDR3 length: 14 residues. The V gene's germline CDR1 is SGHRS and CDR2 YFSETQ. V was cut by 4 bases and J by 2 bases, with 13 bases left in between. This CDR3 is CASSPEGRPYEQYF. The CDR3 DNA reads TGCGCCAGCAGCCCGGAGGGTAGGCCCTACGAGCAGTACTTC.

This clone appeared once. The CDR3 DNA is TGTGCCAGCAGCTTAGACCCGACCGGCTATGGCTACACCTTC. This sequence encodes CASSLDPTGYGYTF. The V call is TRBV7-6, the J call TRBJ1-2; D unresolved. The V end was cut by 1 base, the J end by 4 bases, with 10 bases between. This CDR3 region has 14 residues. The germline gives CDR1 SGHVS, CDR2 FNYEAQ.